The TCR beta chain under discussion was sequenced for a study of T cell changes during pregnancy in multiple sclerosis. Repertoires were generated with immunoSEQ multiplex PCR, while TCRdb's copy carries only in-frame clones and drops some. The top ten clones hold approximately 5% of a sample with about 49,000 clones, around 90% of them seen once. Trimming took 2 bases from V and 0 from J, leaving 5 bases between them. Per germline, CDR1 MRHNA and CDR2 SNTAGT. The CDR3 covers 15 residues. The V call is TRBV6-4, the J call TRBJ2-6, with D perhaps matching TRBD1 (5 bases). This TCR was recovered from a female donor in good health, enrolled as a control in a pregnancy study. The input for sequencing was peripheral blood, taken after pregnancy. CDR3 bases: TGTGCCAGCAGTGACGGACACTCTGGGGCCAACGTCCTGACTTTC. The encoded protein is CASSDGHSGANVLTF.